These T cell receptor beta chains were read from a single sample in a study of human T cells and chemical hapten exposure. MiXCR was run by TCRdb on the RACE reads, yielding one entry per CDR3 protein. The sample consists of under 120,000 distinct CDR3 sequences, roughly 11% of them appearing once. The sample consisted of whole blood, taken in connection with sensitization to the hapten diphenylcyclopropenone (DPC). Receptors were obtained from a woman in her thirties or forties with alopecia areata. Some clones in this sample may be carry-over from other donors' samples. CDR3s include the opening cysteine and the closing phenylalanine or tryptophan. A D gene is named only where the DNA matches it firmly. Size is stated for part of the rows, as once, few or many counts, or as a class when the clone is expanded.

>few|TRBJ1-1|TRBV13|.
TGTGCCAGCAGCTTGTTTGGGGGGCGGACTGAAGCTTTCTTT
CASSLFGGRTEAFF
>few|TRBJ1-2|TRBV18|.
TGTGCCAGCTCACCCGGGACACTAAACTATGGCTACACCTTC
CASSPGTLNYGYTF
>.|TRBJ2-5|TRBV6-5|.
TGTGCCAGCAGTTACTCCGGGGGTAGAGAGACCCAGTACTTC
CASSYSGGRETQYF
>many|TRBJ2-7|TRBV12-3/TRBV12-4|TRBD1
TGTGCCAGCAGTTTAGGGGACAGGGGGCATGAGCAGTACTTC
CASSLGDRGHEQYF
>.|TRBJ2-6|TRBV9|.
TGTGCCAGCAGCGTAGGAGACTCTGGGGCCAACGTCCTGACTTTC
CASSVGDSGANVLTF
>many|TRBJ2-7|TRBV11-2|.
TGTGCCAGCAGCCGAGAGCTTCCCTACGAGCAGTACTTC
CASSRELPYEQYF
>many|TRBJ2-1|TRBV12-3/TRBV12-4|.
TGTGCCAGCAGCCGGTCCTGGCCGGACAATGAGCAGTTCTTC
CASSRSWPDNEQFF
>.|TRBJ1-3|TRBV4-3|.
TGCGCCAGCAGCCAAGATTTCAGGGCACGGGGAAACACCATATATTTT
CASSQDFRARGNTIYF
>.|TRBJ1-6|TRBV20-1|.
TGCAGTGCTAGATGGGGGGCCGGTAATTCACCCCTCCACTTT
CSARWGAGNSPLHF
>.|TRBJ1-2|TRBV14|.
TGTGCCCGGCCCCCGATAAACTATGGCTACACCTTC
CARPPINYGYTF
>few|TRBJ1-6|TRBV7-8|.
TGTGCCGCAAGCAGGGACTATAATTCACCCCTCCACTTT
CAASRDYNSPLHF
>few|TRBJ2-3|TRBV27|.
TGTGCCAGCACGTCTGGAGATACGCAGTATTTT
CASTSGDTQYF
>few|TRBJ2-1|TRBV20-1|TRBD2
TGCAGTGCTAGGAAGAGCCGACTAGCCAGCGGTGTAGGCAATGAGCAGTTCTTC
CSARKSRLASGVGNEQFF
>.|TRBJ2-7|TRBV28|.
TGTGCCAGCAGCCCCGGGGGCGCTAAATCATACGAGCAGTACTTC
CASSPGGAKSYEQYF
>many|TRBJ1-1|TRBV6-2/TRBV6-3|.
TGTGCCAGCAGTGCCCACCGGGGGGGGGCTGTGAACACTGAAGCTTTCTTT
CASSAHRGGAVNTEAFF
>many|TRBJ1-2|TRBV7-9|TRBD1
TGTGCCAGCAGCTTCCGGGACAGCAGCACCACGGCCGCCCCTTATAACTATGGCTACACCTTC
CASSFRDSSTTAAPYNYGYTF
>many|TRBJ1-5|TRBV19|.
TGTGCCAGTAGTCCTCAACGGACTAGCAATCAGCCCCAGCATTTT
CASSPQRTSNQPQHF
>many|TRBJ2-3|TRBV7-2|TRBD2
TGTGCCAGCAGCCCCCCCAGAAGCGGGGGCACAGATACGCAGTATTTT
CASSPPRSGGTDTQYF
>.|TRBJ2-1|TRBV7-2|.
TGTGCCAGCAGCTTAGGCCTCCGTTCGACTATCAATGAGCAGTTCTTC
CASSLGLRSTINEQFF
>many|TRBJ1-3|TRBV4-1|TRBD1
TGCGCCAGCAGCCACCCCCGGGACAGGGGTTTGAACACCATATATTTT
CASSHPRDRGLNTIYF
>.|TRBJ2-7|TRBV18|.
TGTGCCAGCTCACCCCCTTCGTCCGGACGCGAGCAGTACTTC
CASSPPSSGREQYF
>many|TRBJ1-5|TRBV7-2|.
TGTGCCAGCAGCCCCTCCCGGGACCGGTATCAGCCCCAGCATTTT
CASSPSRDRYQPQHF
>.|TRBJ2-7|TRBV29-1|.
TGCAGCGTTTCGGGCAACTCCTACGAGCAGTACTTC
CSVSGNSYEQYF
>few|TRBJ1-5|TRBV6-5|TRBD1
TGTGCCAGCAGTCGGGACAGGGGAATTGGACAGCCCCAGCATTTT
CASSRDRGIGQPQHF
>few|TRBJ2-1|TRBV20-1|TRBD2
TGCAGTGCTTTAGCGGGAGGCCGGACCGAGCAGTTCTTC
CSALAGGRTEQFF
>many|TRBJ1-4|TRBV7-2|.
TGTGCCAGCAGCTTAGTGATTAATGAAAAACTGTTTTTT
CASSLVINEKLFF
>.|TRBJ1-1|TRBV7-9|.
TGTGCCAGCAGCTTAGCAGGGGCCGTTTTCTTT
CASSLAGAVFF
>many|TRBJ1-2|TRBV7-9|TRBD1
TGTGCCAGCAGCTTAGTACCAAGACAGGGAGCTAACTATGGCTACACCTTC
CASSLVPRQGANYGYTF
>few|TRBJ2-1|TRBV29-1|TRBD2
TGCAGCGTTGAAGTAGCGGGAGGTGTTGGTGGCAATGAGCAGTTCTTC
CSVEVAGGVGGNEQFF
>.|TRBJ1-1|TRBV10-3|.
TGTGCCATCTCGGCATGGGACACTGAAGCTTTCTTT
CAISAWDTEAFF
>few|TRBJ2-3|TRBV6-5|TRBD2
TGTGCCAGCAGCCCCGGACTAGCGGGAGTAAGTACGCAGTATTTT
CASSPGLAGVSTQYF
>few|TRBJ2-3|TRBV20-1|TRBD2
TGCAGTGCTAGAGATCCCGCTCGGGGGGGGGCTGAGGGAGATACGCAGTATTTT
CSARDPARGGAEGDTQYF
>.|TRBJ1-5|TRBV19|.
TGTGCCAGTAGTATTACAAGCAATCAGCCCCAGCATTTT
CASSITSNQPQHF
>few|TRBJ2-2|TRBV2|.
TGTGCCAGCAGTGAGCAGCAGCACACCGGGGAGCTGTTTTTT
CASSEQQHTGELFF
>.|TRBJ2-1|TRBV27|.
TGTGCCATCAGTTCGCGACAGTTTCTTTACAATGAGCAGTTCTTC
CAISSRQFLYNEQFF
>few|TRBJ1-2|TRBV30|.
TGTGCCTGGAGTGCAGGATTCTATGGCTACACCTTC
CAWSAGFYGYTF
>many|TRBJ1-5|TRBV27|TRBD1
TGTGCCAGCAGGCGGGACAGTCGGAGGAGCAATCAGCCCCAGCATTTT
CASRRDSRRSNQPQHF
>few|TRBJ1-1|TRBV27|.
TGTGCCAGCAGTTTTGGCACTGAAGCTTTCTTT
CASSFGTEAFF
>many|TRBJ1-2|TRBV25-1|.
TGTGCCAGCGCCTTTAGGTCGTTCGGCTACACCTTC
CASAFRSFGYTF
>few|TRBJ2-1|TRBV18|.
TGTGCCAGCTCACCACCGTCGGGGGCACTAAATGAGCAGTTCTTC
CASSPPSGALNEQFF
>.|TRBJ2-7|TRBV7-9|.
TGTGCCAGCAGCAACCGGGGTCCCTACGAGCAGTACTTC
CASSNRGPYEQYF
>many|TRBJ1-5|TRBV4-3|.
TGCGCCAGCAGCCAAGAAATGTGGAGTCAGCCCCAGCATTTT
CASSQEMWSQPQHF
>many|TRBJ2-7|TRBV6-2/TRBV6-3|.
TGTGCCAGCAATGAAGTCCGACAGGCTACCTACGAGCAGTACTTC
CASNEVRQATYEQYF
>.|TRBJ1-2|TRBV9|.
TGTGCCAGCAGCGCACCCCCTAACTATGGCTACACCTTC
CASSAPPNYGYTF
>many|TRBJ2-1|TRBV29-1|.
TGCAGCGTTCCCGGGACCGACTACAATGAGCAGTTCTTC
CSVPGTDYNEQFF
>.|TRBJ2-2|TRBV20-1|.
TGCAGTGCGGCAGGGGCCTCATCATCCGGGGAGCTGTTTTTT
CSAAGASSSGELFF